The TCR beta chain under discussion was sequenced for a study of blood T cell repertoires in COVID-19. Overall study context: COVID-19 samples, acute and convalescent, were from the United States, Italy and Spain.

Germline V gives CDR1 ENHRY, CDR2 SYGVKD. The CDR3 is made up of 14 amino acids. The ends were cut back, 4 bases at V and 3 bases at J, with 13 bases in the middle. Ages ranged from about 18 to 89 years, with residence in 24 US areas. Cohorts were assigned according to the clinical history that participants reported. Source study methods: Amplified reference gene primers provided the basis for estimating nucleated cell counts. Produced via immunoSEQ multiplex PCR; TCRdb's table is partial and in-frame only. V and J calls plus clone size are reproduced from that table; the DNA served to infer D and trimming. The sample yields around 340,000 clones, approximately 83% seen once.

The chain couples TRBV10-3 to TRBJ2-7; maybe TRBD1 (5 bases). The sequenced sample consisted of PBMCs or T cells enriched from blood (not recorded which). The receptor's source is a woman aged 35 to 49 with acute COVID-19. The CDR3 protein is CAISATGPLYEQYF. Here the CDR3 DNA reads TGTGCCATCAGTGCAACAGGACCCCTCTACGAGCAGTACTTC.